This paragraph covers one T cell receptor (beta chain) sequence. CDR3 size: 13 residues. CDR1 SQVTM and CDR2 ANQGSEA come from the germline V gene. V was pared by 3 bases and J by 9 bases, with 8 bases of the junction left unmatched. Primers for the PCR totalled 60 Vbeta and 13 Jbeta. The assay was immunoSEQ multiplex PCR, and TCRdb's table has in-frame clones only and misses some. This table holds about 35,000 clones, 75% to 85% found once. This specimen comes from a study of cytomegalovirus exposure and HLA in healthy donors. Material: PBMCs. This clonotype was sampled from a male donor in good health and CMV-seronegative. The V and J genes are TRBV29-1 and TRBJ2-1; TRBD2 aligns across 7 bases. The chain's CDR3 is CSVDLPPGGEQFF. The CDR3 nucleotides are TGCAGCGTTGACCTACCTCCGGGGGGTGAGCAGTTCTTC.